Reported below is one T cell receptor (beta chain). Germline V gene lookup returns CDR1 MGHRA and CDR2 YSYEKL. V lost 5 bases to trimming and J lost 4 bases; unmatched junction nucleotides: 9. The CDR3 runs 15 residues. This sample stems from a study of blood T cell repertoires in COVID-19. Study background: Acute-phase and convalescent COVID-19 samples originated in the United States, Italy and Spain. T cells, B-cell-depleted T cells, or PBMCs provided the cDNA or gDNA that served as material.

Authors' analysis steps: Researchers report that nucleated cell counts were estimated from reference gene primer amplification. This table comes from immunoSEQ multiplex PCR, and its TCRdb copy is limited to in-frame clones, with some not included. The V and J calls and clone size are taken from that table; D and trimming were inferred from the DNA. This sample has about 240,000 clones; about 87% occur once, and the top ten carry 2% to 3%. The chain recombines TRBV4-1 with TRBJ2-5, with 8 bases matching TRBD2. What was sequenced was PBMCs or T cells enriched from blood (not recorded which). The receptor's source is a woman aged 25 to 45 with acute COVID-19. CDR3 nucleotide sequence: TGCGCCAGCAGCTCCCCAGCGGGGGTGTCAGAGACCCAGTACTTC. This sequence encodes CASSSPAGVSETQYF.